The 10 T cell receptor beta chains below all came from one sample that was sequenced in a study of identical twins. TCRdb analysed the 5' RACE reads with MiXCR anew, one entry per CDR3 protein. Of about 1.7 million distinct CDR3 sequences in the sample, under 35% were seen once. Sequencing used cord blood. These receptors were taken from a newborn girl in good health.

The chain uses TRBV9 and TRBJ1-2; unclear D gene. V lost 0 bases and J lost 4, with 7 bases in between. CDR1 and CDR2 (germline): SGDLS, YYNGEE. The CDR3 has 13 amino acids. This CDR3 is CASSVGAVYGYTF. CDR3 nucleotide sequence: TGTGCCAGCAGCGTAGGGGCAGTCTATGGCTACACCTTC. The variable domain in full, with the rest retrieved from reference TRBV9 and TRBJ1-2, is DSGVTQTPKHLITATGQRVTLRCSPRSGDLSVYWYQQSLDQGLQFLIQYYNGEERAKGNILERFSAQQFPDLHSELNLSSLELGDSALYFCASSVGAVYGYTFGSGTRLTVV.

This clonotype was observed a handful of times. The chain has TRBV10-3 and TRBJ2-2, with a possible D match to TRBD2 (6 bases). This CDR3 contains 16 residues. V shed 10 bases and J shed 4 bases, with 22 bases lying between them. Germline CDR1 reads ENHRY; CDR2 reads SYGVKD. The CDR3 region is CATGDLTRSGTGELFF. CDR3 in DNA: TGTGCCACCGGTGATTTGACTAGGTCGGGCACCGGGGAGCTGTTTTTT.

This chain uses TRBV29-1 with TRBJ1-4, with 9 bases lining up with TRBD1. CDR1 and CDR2 (germline): SQVTM, ANQGSEA. The CDR3 consists of 12 residues. The junction had 2 bases not matched to a gene; V was cut back by 6 bases and J by 6 bases. As DNA, the CDR3 is TGCAGCGTGACAGGGGGACATGAAAAACTGTTTTTT. This codes for CSVTGGHEKLFF.

Many counts were recorded for this clonotype. The V and J genes are TRBV4-2 and TRBJ2-3; D unresolved. The V gene lost 4 bases and the J gene lost 2 bases, with 7 bases spanning the gap. Germline V gene sequence: CDR1 LGHNA, CDR2 YNFKEQ. This CDR3 contains 13 residues. DNA of the CDR3: TGTGCCAGCAGCCTTCGGACCACAGATACGCAGTATTTT. Amino acid sequence: CASSLRTTDTQYF.

The chain links TRBV5-1 to TRBJ2-7, with 13 bases matching TRBD2. There are 16 residues in the CDR3. The junction had 10 bases not matched to a gene; V was cut back by 3 bases and J by 7 bases. In germline, CDR1 is SGHRS, CDR2 YFSETQ. CDR3 region: CASSSGLAGFRDEQYF. The CDR3 coding sequence is TGCGCCAGCAGCTCGGGACTAGCGGGGTTTAGAGATGAGCAGTACTTC. The variable domain in full, completed from reference TRBV5-1 and TRBJ2-7, reads KAGVTQTPRYLIKTRGQQVTLSCSPISGHRSVSWYQQTPGQGLQFLFEYFSETQRNKGNFPGRFSGRQFSNSRSEMNVSTLELGDSALYLCASSSGLAGFRDEQYFGPGTRLTVT.

The chain links TRBV15 to TRBJ2-7; the D gene is possibly TRBD2 (5 bases). CDR1 and CDR2 (germline): LNHNV, YYDKDF (reference sequence). V lost 0 bases and J 0 bases, leaving 6 bases between the germline ends. This CDR3 comprises 14 residues. In DNA, the CDR3 is TGTGCCACCAGCAGAGATCGGGGCTCCTACGAGCAGTACTTC. It yields the protein CATSRDRGSYEQYF.

The chain links TRBV29-1 to TRBJ2-2; 10 bases line up with TRBD2. The CDR3 length is 16 residues. V shed 7 bases, J shed 4 bases, and the junction held 12 bases outside the gene matches. The germline V gene has CDR1 SQVTM and CDR2 ANQGSEA. DNA of the CDR3: TGCAGCGCCCTTCCTTGGACTAGCGGAAGCACCGGGGAGCTGTTTTTT. This codes for CSALPWTSGSTGELFF.

This clonotype was detected a few times. This chain links TRBV21-1 with TRBJ2-3; TRBD1 is the table's D call and was not checked against the DNA. TRBV21-1 is an annotated pseudogene. The CDR3 runs to 17 residues. CDR3 amino acids: CASSNSLRGRSTDTQYF. The DNA of the CDR3 is TGTGCCAGCAGCAATTCGCTGAGGGGGCGTTCCACAGATACGCAGTATTTT.

This clonotype has a handful of counts. The V gene is TRBV27, the J gene TRBJ2-1, with 10 bases lining up with TRBD1. Germline-derived CDR1 and CDR2 are MNHEY and SMNVEV (reference sequence). The V segment lost 5 bases and the J segment 3 bases; nucleotides outside the gene matches: 4. The CDR3 spans 15 residues. The CDR3 nucleotides read TGTGCCAGCAGTCGTGGACAGGGGGGCTACAATGAGCAGTTCTTC. Translation: CASSRGQGGYNEQFF.

This clonotype came up a few times. V gene TRBV6-5 combines with J gene TRBJ1-2, with 11 bases lining up with TRBD1. The CDR3 runs to 17 residues. J lost 4 bases, V lost 2 bases, and 9 bases had no gene match. The germline gives CDR1 MNHEY, CDR2 SVGAGI. The CDR3 DNA is TGTGCCAGCAGTTACCTCCTCCCGGGACAGGGGGGCTATGGCTACACCTTC. Protein product: CASSYLLPGQGGYGYTF.